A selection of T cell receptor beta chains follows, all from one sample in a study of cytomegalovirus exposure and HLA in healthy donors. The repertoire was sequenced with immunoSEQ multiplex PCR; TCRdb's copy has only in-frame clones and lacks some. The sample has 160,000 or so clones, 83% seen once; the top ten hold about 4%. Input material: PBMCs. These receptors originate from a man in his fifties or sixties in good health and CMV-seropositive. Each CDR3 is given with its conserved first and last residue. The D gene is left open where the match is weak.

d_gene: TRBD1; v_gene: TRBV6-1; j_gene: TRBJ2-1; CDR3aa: CASSEIRGTGLFF; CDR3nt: TGTGCCAGCAGTGAAATCCGCGGGACAGGGCTGTTCTTC
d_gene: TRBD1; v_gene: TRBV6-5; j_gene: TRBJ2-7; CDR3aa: CASSYMRQGPYEQYF; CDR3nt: TGTGCCAGCAGTTACATGAGACAGGGTCCCTACGAGCAGTACTTC
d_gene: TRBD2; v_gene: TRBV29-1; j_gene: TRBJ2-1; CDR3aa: CSVELGPGGTYNEQFF; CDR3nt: TGCAGCGTTGAATTAGGGCCGGGGGGGACCTACAATGAGCAGTTCTTC
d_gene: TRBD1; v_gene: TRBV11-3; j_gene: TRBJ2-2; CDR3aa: CASSPGQGTGELFF; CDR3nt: TGTGCCAGCAGCCCGGGACAGGGTACCGGGGAGCTGTTTTTT
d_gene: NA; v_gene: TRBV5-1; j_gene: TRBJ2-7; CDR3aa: CASSPPRGGEQYF; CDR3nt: TGCGCCAGCAGCCCCCCGAGGGGGGGCGAGCAGTACTTC
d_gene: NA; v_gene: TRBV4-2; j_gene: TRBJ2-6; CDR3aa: CASSQEASSGANVLTF; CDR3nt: TGTGCCAGCAGCCAAGAAGCCTCCTCTGGGGCCAACGTCCTGACTTTC
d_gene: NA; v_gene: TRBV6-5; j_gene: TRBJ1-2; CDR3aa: CAKAHRQPYFYGYTF; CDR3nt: TGTGCCAAAGCCCACCGACAGCCTTACTTCTATGGCTACACCTTC
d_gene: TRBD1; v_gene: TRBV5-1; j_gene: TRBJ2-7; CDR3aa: CASSPTDRDKFYEQYF; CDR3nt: TGCGCCAGCAGCCCCACGGACAGGGATAAGTTTTACGAGCAGTACTTC
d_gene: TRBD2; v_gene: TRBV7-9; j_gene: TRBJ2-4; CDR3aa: CASSLTASGRGMYF; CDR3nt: TGTGCCAGCAGCTTAACGGCTAGCGGGAGGGGGATGTACTTC
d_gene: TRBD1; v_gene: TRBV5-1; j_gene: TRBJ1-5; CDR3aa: CASSWTGGGNQPQHF; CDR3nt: TGCGCCAGCAGCTGGACAGGGGGCGGAAATCAGCCCCAGCATTTT
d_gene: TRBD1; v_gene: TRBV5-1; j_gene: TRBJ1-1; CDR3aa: CASSLGQGGTEAFF; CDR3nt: TGCGCCAGCAGCCTCGGACAGGGGGGAACTGAAGCTTTCTTT